This entry features one TCR beta chain sequence. This sample is part of a study of response to subunit inactivated influenza vaccine. TCRdb ran MiXCR on the RT-PCR reads and lists one entry per CDR3 protein. The data hold roughly 540,000 distinct CDR3 sequences, with around a quarter observed a single time. The CDR3 contains 14 residues. The V segment lost 11 bases and the J segment 3 bases; nucleotides outside the gene matches: 13. Germline V lookup: CDR1 SGHTA, CDR2 FQGNSA. The sample was also linked to a second study, of T cells expressing NK-cell markers. Turning to that study: Libraries used 5'RACE template switching adding universal primer site and UMIs. Repertoire data for TCR beta were derived from sorted T cells (CD3+CD56+NKG2C+, CD3+CD56+NKG2C- and CD3+CD56-NKG2C+). The authors sequenced eight donors, of whom seven were HCMV-seropositive and one was seronegative. T cells sorted in several experiments were restricted to alpha-beta TCR T cells by an anti-gamma-delta TCR antibody. The CD3+CD56-NKG2C+ fraction of a handful of donors was likewise dominated by these clonotypes.

The source is a middle-aged man who received an inactivated influenza vaccine. This sample comprised CD4+ T cells sorted from PBMCs, obtained about 13 days after vaccination. The chain carries TRBV7-2 and TRBJ2-7; TRBD2 matches 7 bases. CDR3 loop: CASARASGSYEQYF. CDR3 sequence (DNA): TGTGCCTCGGCCCGGGCTAGCGGAAGCTACGAGCAGTACTTC. The whole variable domain, remainder taken from reference TRBV7-2 and TRBJ2-7, is GAGVSQSPSNKVTEKGKDVELRCDPISGHTALYWYRQSLGQGLEFLIYFQGNSAPDKSGLPSDRFSAERTGGSVSTLTIQRTQQEDSAVYLCASARASGSYEQYFGPGTRLTVT.